The source of this T cell receptor beta chain is a study of blood T cell repertoires in COVID-19. About the research overall: From the United States, Italy and Spain came samples of acute and convalescent COVID-19.

Germline assignment: CDR1 KGHSH and CDR2 LQKENI. This CDR3 spans 16 amino acids. The ends lost 3 bases at V and 2 bases at J; junction bases unmatched: 4. Authors' processing steps: Amplification from reference gene primers served as the basis for estimated nucleated cell counts. Clones were read by immunoSEQ multiplex PCR, and TCRdb kept only the in-frame ones, dropping some. The V and J calls and clone size are taken from that table; D and trimming were inferred from the DNA. The data show 300,000 to 400,000 clones, around 85% seen once. The TCR was taken from a woman aged 25 to 39 who had been exposed to COVID-19. This chain connects TRBV18 to TRBJ1-5, with TRBD1 matching 10 bases. Sequencing was performed on PBMCs or T cells enriched from blood (not recorded which). CDR3 residues: CASSPPGQGRNQPQHF. CDR3 nucleotides: TGTGCCAGCTCACCGCCGGGACAGGGGCGCAATCAGCCCCAGCATTTT.